This T cell receptor beta chain was captured by sequencing in a study of cytotoxic CD8 clonotypes in ibrutinib-treated CLL. Trimming cost V 3 bases and J 3 bases, with 12 bases left between them. Germline V gives CDR1 MGHDK, CDR2 SYGVNS. The CDR3 has 15 amino acids. The table came from immunoSEQ multiplex PCR; TCRdb's copy has only in-frame clones and leaves some out. The sample shows about 40,000 clones, just over 70% of them seen only once. The receptor comes from a human donor with chronic lymphocytic leukemia. The chain combines TRBV25-1 with TRBJ2-4, with D possibly being TRBD1 (5 bases). Material: PBMCs, obtained at disease progression, from a patient treated with ibrutinib. DNA of the CDR3: TGTGCCAGCAGTGACCCCCAGGGTGACAAAAACATTCAGTACTTC. This codes for CASSDPQGDKNIQYF.